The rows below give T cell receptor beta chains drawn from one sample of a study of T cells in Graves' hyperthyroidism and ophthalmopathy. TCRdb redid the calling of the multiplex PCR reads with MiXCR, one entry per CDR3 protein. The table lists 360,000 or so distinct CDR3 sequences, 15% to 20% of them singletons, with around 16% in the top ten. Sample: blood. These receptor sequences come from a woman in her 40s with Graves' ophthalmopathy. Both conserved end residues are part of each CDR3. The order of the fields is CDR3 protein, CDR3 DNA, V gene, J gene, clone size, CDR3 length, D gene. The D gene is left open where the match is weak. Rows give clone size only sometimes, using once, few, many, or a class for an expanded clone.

CDR3: CASTGQTNTEAFF
DNA: TGTGCCAGTACGGGACAGACCAACACTGAAGCTTTCTTT
V: TRBV7-8
J: TRBJ1-1
size: NA
length: 13
D: TRBD1

CDR3: CASSPFGKNTEAFF
DNA: TGTGCCAGCAGCCCCTTCGGTAAGAACACTGAAGCTTTCTTT
V: TRBV28
J: TRBJ1-1
size: many
length: 14
D: NA

CDR3: CASSLDVGPTYEQYF
DNA: TGCGCCAGCAGCTTGGATGTGGGCCCGACCTACGAGCAGTACTTC
V: TRBV5-1
J: TRBJ2-7
size: many
length: 15
D: NA

CDR3: CASSPGEARLYF
DNA: TGTGCCAGCTCACCAGGCGAGGCTAGGCTGTACTTC
V: TRBV18
J: TRBJ2-7
size: many
length: 12
D: NA

CDR3: CASSPDREWNEQFF
DNA: TGTGCCAGCAGCCCGGACAGGGAATGGAATGAGCAGTTCTTC
V: TRBV7-9
J: TRBJ2-1
size: many
length: 14
D: TRBD1

CDR3: CASSPNRVSTEAFF
DNA: TGTGCCAGCAGCCCCAACAGGGTCTCCACTGAAGCTTTCTTT
V: TRBV12-3/TRBV12-4
J: TRBJ1-1
size: many
length: 14
D: NA

CDR3: CASSLSAGSTYEQYF
DNA: TGTGCCAGCAGTTTATCGGCCGGGTCAACCTACGAGCAGTACTTC
V: TRBV6-2/TRBV6-3
J: TRBJ2-7
size: many
length: 15
D: NA

CDR3: CASISKRTAYYGYTF
DNA: TGTGCCAGCATTTCTAAGAGGACGGCATATTATGGCTACACCTTC
V: TRBV28
J: TRBJ1-2
size: many
length: 15
D: NA

CDR3: CASSPQGLVAGSQETQYF
DNA: TGTGCCAGCAGTCCCCAGGGGTTAGTTGCGGGAAGCCAAGAGACCCAGTACTTC
V: TRBV12-3/TRBV12-4
J: TRBJ2-5
size: many
length: 18
D: NA

CDR3: CASSPRGWADHEQFF
DNA: TGTGCCAGCAGCCCCCGAGGTTGGGCCGACCACGAGCAGTTCTTC
V: TRBV11-2
J: TRBJ2-1
size: many
length: 15
D: NA

CDR3: CASQGLRRQQETQYF
DNA: TGTGCCAGCCAGGGACTCCGAAGACAGCAAGAGACCCAGTACTTC
V: TRBV6-1
J: TRBJ2-5
size: few
length: 15
D: NA

CDR3: CASSSGTATEAFF
DNA: TGTGCCAGTAGTTCCGGGACCGCCACTGAAGCTTTCTTT
V: TRBV19
J: TRBJ1-1
size: many
length: 13
D: NA

CDR3: CASSPDTRPQETQYF
DNA: TGTGCCAGCAGCCCGGACACAAGACCTCAAGAGACCCAGTACTTC
V: TRBV5-4
J: TRBJ2-5
size: many
length: 15
D: NA

CDR3: CASSLRQGGRTNEKLFF
DNA: TGTGCCAGCAGCTTAAGGCAGGGCGGTCGGACTAATGAAAAACTGTTTTTT
V: TRBV11-2
J: TRBJ1-4
size: NA
length: 17
D: NA

CDR3: CASRWGITGELFF
DNA: TGTGCCAGCAGATGGGGAATCACCGGGGAGCTGTTTTTT
V: TRBV28
J: TRBJ2-2
size: many
length: 13
D: NA

CDR3: CASSKYNEQFF
DNA: TGTGCCAGCAGCAAATACAATGAGCAGTTCTTC
V: TRBV7-2
J: TRBJ2-1
size: many
length: 11
D: NA

CDR3: CASSRILQGNGETQYF
DNA: TGTGCCAGCAGCCGCATTTTACAGGGGAACGGAGAGACCCAGTACTTC
V: TRBV14
J: TRBJ2-5
size: many
length: 16
D: TRBD1

CDR3: CASSEAASGKVKTQYF
DNA: TGTGCCAGCAGTGAAGCAGCTAGCGGGAAAGTAAAGACCCAGTACTTC
V: TRBV6-1
J: TRBJ2-5
size: many
length: 16
D: TRBD2

CDR3: CASSYGDRAYGYTF
DNA: TGTGCCAGCAGTTATGGGGACAGGGCCTATGGCTACACCTTC
V: TRBV28
J: TRBJ1-2
size: few
length: 14
D: TRBD1

CDR3: CSARVGRGYGYTF
DNA: TGCAGTGCTAGAGTGGGTCGGGGCTATGGCTACACCTTC
V: TRBV20-1
J: TRBJ1-2
size: NA
length: 13
D: NA

CDR3: CATSDLGSESQETQYF
DNA: TGTGCCACCAGTGATTTAGGCTCAGAGAGCCAAGAGACCCAGTACTTC
V: TRBV24-1
J: TRBJ2-5
size: NA
length: 16
D: NA

CDR3: CASSDTFRTGDYEQYF
DNA: TGTGCCAGCAGCGACACATTTCGGACAGGGGACTACGAGCAGTACTTC
V: TRBV6-2/TRBV6-3
J: TRBJ2-7
size: many
length: 16
D: TRBD1

CDR3: CALRREGKLPYEQYF
DNA: TGTGCCTTACGTCGGGAGGGTAAGCTGCCCTACGAGCAGTACTTC
V: TRBV30
J: TRBJ2-7
size: many
length: 15
D: TRBD2

CDR3: CASSSMPKASSYNSPLHF
DNA: TGTGCCAGCAGTTCCATGCCCAAAGCGAGTTCCTATAATTCACCCCTCCACTTT
V: TRBV12-3/TRBV12-4
J: TRBJ1-6
size: many
length: 18
D: NA

CDR3: CASRGTSEKNIQYF
DNA: TGTGCCAGCAGAGGGACTTCGGAAAAAAACATTCAGTACTTC
V: TRBV7-9
J: TRBJ2-4
size: many
length: 14
D: NA

CDR3: CASSPGQDSSYEQYF
DNA: TGTGCCAGCAGCCCGGGGCAGGACAGCTCCTACGAGCAGTACTTC
V: TRBV6-1
J: TRBJ2-7
size: many
length: 15
D: NA

CDR3: CASSLPPMRDTGKRLLLYEQYF
DNA: TGTGCCAGCAGTTTACCCCCCATGCGCGACACAGGGAAACGGTTACTCCTGTACGAGCAGTACTTC
V: TRBV28
J: TRBJ2-7
size: many
length: 22
D: NA

CDR3: CASSADSLGNQPQHF
DNA: TGTGCCAGCAGCGCGGACAGTCTGGGGAATCAGCCCCAGCATTTT
V: TRBV9
J: TRBJ1-5
size: few
length: 15
D: NA

CDR3: CASSLGLGTDTQYF
DNA: TGTGCCAGCAGTTTGGGACTAGGTACAGATACGCAGTATTTT
V: TRBV28
J: TRBJ2-3
size: few
length: 14
D: TRBD2

CDR3: CASSSWTSGRYGQYF
DNA: TGTGCCAGCAGTTCCTGGACTAGCGGGAGATACGGGCAGTACTTC
V: TRBV6-2/TRBV6-3
J: TRBJ2-7
size: NA
length: 15
D: TRBD2

CDR3: CASSHPTGQETQYF
DNA: TGTGCCAGCAGCCACCCGACAGGCCAAGAGACCCAGTACTTC
V: TRBV7-9
J: TRBJ2-5
size: many
length: 14
D: NA